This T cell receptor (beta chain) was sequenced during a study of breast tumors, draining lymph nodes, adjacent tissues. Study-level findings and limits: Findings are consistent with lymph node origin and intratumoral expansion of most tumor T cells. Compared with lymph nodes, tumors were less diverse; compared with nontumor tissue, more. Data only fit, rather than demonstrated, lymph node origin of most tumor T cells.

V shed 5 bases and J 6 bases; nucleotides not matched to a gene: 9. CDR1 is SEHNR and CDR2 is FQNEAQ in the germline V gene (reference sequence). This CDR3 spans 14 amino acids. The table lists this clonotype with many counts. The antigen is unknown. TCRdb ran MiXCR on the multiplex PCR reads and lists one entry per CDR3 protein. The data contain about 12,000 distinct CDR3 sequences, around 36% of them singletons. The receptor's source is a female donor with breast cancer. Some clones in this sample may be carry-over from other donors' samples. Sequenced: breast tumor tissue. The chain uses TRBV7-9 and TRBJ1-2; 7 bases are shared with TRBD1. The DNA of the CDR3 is TGTGCCAGCAGCCTAAAGGCCGGGACAGATGGCTACACCTTC. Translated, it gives CASSLKAGTDGYTF. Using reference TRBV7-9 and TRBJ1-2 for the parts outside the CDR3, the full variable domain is DTGVSQNPRHKITKRGQNVTFRCDPISEHNRLYWYRQTLGQGPEFLTYFQNEAQLEKSRLLSDRFSAERPKGSFSTLEIQRTEQGDSAMYLCASSLKAGTDGYTFGSGTRLTVV.